Listed below are T cell receptor beta chains from one sample, sequenced in a study of regulatory T cells in long-lasting Graves disease. TCRdb reprocessed the multiplex PCR reads with MiXCR, giving one entry per CDR3 protein. The sample has under 250,000 distinct CDR3 sequences, around 21% seen once. This material consisted of peripheral blood mononuclear cells (PBMCs), taken at new diagnosis, from a patient treated with antithyroid drugs. The origin of the receptors is a female donor with Graves disease. The CDR3 runs from the conserved cysteine through the conserved F or W. The order of the fields is CDR3 length, V gene, J gene, D gene, clone size, CDR3 DNA, CDR3 protein. A D gene is named only where the DNA matches it firmly. Not every row has a clone size; where given, it reads once, few, many or a size class.

>17|TRBV28|TRBJ2-2|-|-
TGTGCCAGCAGTTTGAGTTTCCTAGCGAAGAACACCGGGGAGCTGTTTTTT
CASSLSFLAKNTGELFF
>13|TRBV10-1|TRBJ2-3|-|many
TGCGCCAGCAGCACCGACAGCGGGTCTACGCAGTATTTT
CASSTDSGSTQYF
>14|TRBV4-1|TRBJ2-5|TRBD1|many
TGCGCCAGCAGCCACACAGGGGATGGGGAGACCCAGTACTTC
CASSHTGDGETQYF
>14|TRBV11-2|TRBJ2-1|TRBD1|-
TGTGCCAGCAGCCCAGGGACAGGGGGCTATAGGCTGTTCTTC
CASSPGTGGYRLFF
>11|TRBV28|TRBJ1-2|-|many
TGTGCCAGCAGCCTTACAGGCGGCTACACCTTC
CASSLTGGYTF
>14|TRBV12-3/TRBV12-4|TRBJ2-1|TRBD1|many
TGTGCCAGCAGGACCGGGACAGGGGAAGGTGAGCAGTTCTTC
CASRTGTGEGEQFF
>15|TRBV7-2|TRBJ2-1|-|many
TGTGCCAGCGGCTTTTATAGTTTAGGGGTCAATGAGCAGTTCTTC
CASGFYSLGVNEQFF
>15|TRBV28|TRBJ1-5|TRBD1|many
TGTGCCAGCAGTCCAAGGACAGGGGCGGGTCAGCCCCAGCATTTT
CASSPRTGAGQPQHF
>14|TRBV28|TRBJ2-1|-|once
TGTGCCAGCAGTTTATCGGGCGGCTCAAGGGGGCAGTTCTTC
CASSLSGGSRGQFF
>15|TRBV11-2|TRBJ2-5|-|many
TGTGCCAGCAGCTTCGGGGCTGATTCTCGAGAGACCCAGTACTTC
CASSFGADSRETQYF
>15|TRBV20-1|TRBJ1-2|-|-
TGCAGTGCTAGAACTCAGACAACCTCAGGGGATGGCTACACCTTC
CSARTQTTSGDGYTF
>17|TRBV7-3|TRBJ1-6|TRBD1|many
TGTGCCAGCAGCTTAGTCGAGAAGGGGGCGGGAAATTCACCCCTCCACTTT
CASSLVEKGAGNSPLHF
>11|TRBV20-1|TRBJ2-7|-|many
TGCAGTGCTATTGGCAACTACGAGCAGTACTTC
CSAIGNYEQYF
>18|TRBV24-1|TRBJ2-1|TRBD2|many
TGTGCCACCAGTGACCCTTCTAGCGGGAGCCCGTCCTACAATGAGCAGTTCTTC
CATSDPSSGSPSYNEQFF
>17|TRBV28|TRBJ2-5|TRBD2|-
TGTGCCAGCATCAAGGGGGGGCTAGCGGGAGTCGCAGAGACCCAGTACTTC
CASIKGGLAGVAETQYF
>15|TRBV18|TRBJ1-4|-|many
TGTGCCAGCTCACCCAGGGAATCAACTAATGAAAAACTGTTTTTT
CASSPRESTNEKLFF
>12|TRBV7-2|TRBJ2-7|-|many
TGTGCCAGCAGCTTAAGCCGGGTGGAGCAGTACTTC
CASSLSRVEQYF
>15|TRBV7-2|TRBJ2-1|-|-
TGTGCCAGCAGCCCGACTAGTGGCCCCGGAGATGATCAGTTCTTC
CASSPTSGPGDDQFF
>15|TRBV6-1|TRBJ1-2|-|many
TGTGCCAGCGGAGGACAGCTAACCACTAACTATGGCTACACCTTC
CASGGQLTTNYGYTF
>19|TRBV7-2|TRBJ1-5|TRBD1|many
TGTGCCAGCAGCTTAGGACAGGGCTCCGCTCTCTTGAGCAATCAGCCCCAGCATTTT
CASSLGQGSALLSNQPQHF
>12|TRBV20-1|TRBJ1-1|-|many
TGCAGTGCATGGGACATGAACACTGAAGCTTTCTTT
CSAWDMNTEAFF
>14|TRBV6-1|TRBJ1-6|-|few
TGTGCCAGCAGACCTGGGACAAGTAATTCACCCCTCCACTTT
CASRPGTSNSPLHF
>18|TRBV10-3|TRBJ2-5|-|many
TGTGCCATCAGTGAGACAAAAGACAGGTCAGGGCTACAAGAGACCCAGTACTTC
CAISETKDRSGLQETQYF
>14|TRBV14|TRBJ2-7|-|few
TGTGCCAGCAGCCAAGATCTCGGTTCCTACGAGCAGTACTTC
CASSQDLGSYEQYF
>16|TRBV20-1|TRBJ2-3|-|many
TGCAGTGCTAGAGATTGGCAGGGCCAAATCTGGGATACGCAGTATTTT
CSARDWQGQIWDTQYF
>17|TRBV4-2|TRBJ2-6|-|few
TGTGCCAGCAGCCAGGCAGGGGGGACCTCTGGGGCCAACGTCCTGACTTTC
CASSQAGGTSGANVLTF
>13|TRBV12-3/TRBV12-4|TRBJ2-2|-|many
TGTGCCAGCAGTCTATATACGGGCGGGGAGCTGTTTTTT
CASSLYTGGELFF
>17|TRBV11-2|TRBJ2-1|TRBD2|-
TGTGCCAGCAGCCACTGGCTAGCGGGAAACTCCTACAATGAGCAGTTCTTC
CASSHWLAGNSYNEQFF
>14|TRBV5-1|TRBJ2-1|-|many
TGCGCCAGCAGCCCCGGGACCCCCAGCGATGAGCAGTTCTTC
CASSPGTPSDEQFF
>15|TRBV15|TRBJ1-2|-|few
TGTGCCACCAGCAGAGATCGAGGTCTACCTTATGGCTACACCTTC
CATSRDRGLPYGYTF
>13|TRBV19|TRBJ1-1|-|few
TGTGCCAGTAGTGTGGGGGTTTCCACTGAAGCTTTCTTT
CASSVGVSTEAFF
>14|TRBV20-1|TRBJ2-1|-|-
TGCAGTGCTAGTGCGCGGGGAGCCTACAATGAGCAGTTCTTC
CSASARGAYNEQFF
>15|TRBV20-1|TRBJ2-7|-|many
TGCAGTGCTAGAGTTGTGGGCACCCCTTCCTACGAGCAGTACTTC
CSARVVGTPSYEQYF
>12|TRBV20-1|TRBJ1-1|-|few
TGCAGTACTAGAGGGGACGGCACTGAAGCTTTCTTC
CSTRGDGTEAFF
>15|TRBV20-1|TRBJ2-3|TRBD2|many
TGCAGTGCTAGAGACCCATCCGGGGGGGCAGATACGCAGTATTTT
CSARDPSGGADTQYF
>17|TRBV7-2|TRBJ2-1|TRBD2|-
TGTGCCAGCAGCCCTGGGGGTCTAGCGGCCTCCTACAATGAGCAGTTCTTC
CASSPGGLAASYNEQFF
>18|TRBV7-2|TRBJ2-7|TRBD2|-
TGTGCCAGCAGCCCTCGACTAGCGGGAGGGAGGCGCTCCTACGAGCAGTACTTC
CASSPRLAGGRRSYEQYF
>16|TRBV15|TRBJ1-2|TRBD1|-
TGTGCCACCAGCAGAGATCTGTACGGACAGGTCTATGGCTACACCTTC
CATSRDLYGQVYGYTF
>16|TRBV7-7|TRBJ2-5|TRBD1|-
TGTGCCAGCAGCTTGGGGACAGGGAGGGTAAGGGAGACCCAGTACTTC
CASSLGTGRVRETQYF
>14|TRBV7-3|TRBJ2-3|-|-
TGTGCCAGCAGCCCAGGGTTTAGCACAGATACGCAGTATTTT
CASSPGFSTDTQYF
>17|TRBV3-1|TRBJ2-1|TRBD2|many
TGTGCCAGCAGCCAAGGACCGTCCAGCGGGAGGTACAATGAGCAGTTCTTC
CASSQGPSSGRYNEQFF
>15|TRBV20-1|TRBJ2-1|-|many
TGCAGTGCTAGAGATACCACAACGCAATACAATGAGCAGTTCTTC
CSARDTTTQYNEQFF
>13|TRBV30|TRBJ2-1|-|many
TGTGCCTGGAGCTTCAGCTCCTACAATGAGCAGTTCTTC
CAWSFSSYNEQFF
>13|TRBV5-1|TRBJ2-7|-|many
TGCGCCAGCAGCTACGACAACTCCTACGAGCAGTACTTC
CASSYDNSYEQYF
>15|TRBV7-2|TRBJ2-5|TRBD2|many
TGTGCCAGCAGCTTAGCGGGGACTAGCGAAGAGACCCAGTACTTC
CASSLAGTSEETQYF
>19|TRBV30|TRBJ2-5|TRBD2|-
TGTGCCTGGAGTGTAAGACCCGGGACTAGCGGGATATCACGGGAGACCCAGTACTTC
CAWSVRPGTSGISRETQYF